This T cell receptor (beta chain) was identified in a study of CD8 T cells in ankylosing spondylitis. Whole-study findings and limits: Disease-linked clones were CD8+ and relatively rare in peripheral blood. What seemed typical of ankylosing spondylitis blood was a TCR beta motif built from several highly homologous variants. Significantly higher representation of disease-linked clones was reported for matched ankylosing spondylitis synovial fluid.

CDR3 length equals 11 residues. Germline V gene data show CDR1 as DFQATT and CDR2 as SNEGSKA (reference sequence). V lost 3 bases and J lost 8, with 10 bases in between. Making use of molecular barcodes, quantitative 5'-RACE generated TCR beta libraries. TCRdb called the 5' RACE reads again in MiXCR, with one record for every CDR3 protein. The table lists about 250,000 distinct CDR3 sequences, less than 9.5% of them singletons. This clonotype was detected many times. The antigen is undetermined. The sequence derives from a female donor with ankylosing spondylitis or in good health (not recorded which). Specimen: blood, either unsorted or a sorted T cell fraction (not recorded which). The chain recombines TRBV20-1 with TRBJ1-2, with D possibly TRBD1 on 5 matching bases. CDR3 DNA: TGCAGTGCTAGCGGTCAGGGAGGCTACACCTTC. It is translated as CSASGQGGYTF.